Sequencing of this T cell receptor beta chain was carried out in a study of OX40 agonist ivuxolimab in advanced cancers. Study summary: Three patients showed partial responses: one hepatocellular carcinoma and two cutaneous melanoma cases.

Assay used: immunoSEQ multiplex PCR; TCRdb lists only in-frame clones, some missing. Of about 73,000 clones detected, 85% appear once; the ten largest clones hold 0.5% to 0.85%. Blood got drawn at baseline, again on cycle 4 day 1, and then on cycle 7 day 1. For this clone: Its antigen is undetermined.

V lost 0 bases, J lost 4 bases, and 12 bases lay in between. There are 16 residues in the CDR3. Per the germline V gene, CDR1 is SGHTA and CDR2 is FQGNSA. The study, taken as a whole, reports: Doses of 0.1 to 3.0 mg/kg were accompanied by clonal expansion of CD4+ and CD8+ blood T cells by week 6.

This specimen was CD4+ or CD8+ T cells sorted from blood, taken in a trial of the OX40 agonist ivuxolimab. This sequence originates from an adult with an advanced solid tumor such as melanoma, head and neck, liver or kidney cancer. This sequence joins TRBV7-2 and TRBJ2-2; D is perhaps TRBD1 (5 bases). In nucleotides, the CDR3 is TGTGCCAGCAGCTTAGCCCTGGAAAGGGGCACCGGGGAGCTGTTTTTT. Its translation is CASSLALERGTGELFF.